The T cell receptor (beta chain) described here comes from a study of blood T cell repertoires in COVID-19. In the study overall: Sources were T cells, B-cell-depleted T cells, or PBMCs; the material itself was cDNA or gDNA.

Under the authors' procedure: Researchers report that nucleated cell counts were estimated from reference gene primer amplification. Clones were read by immunoSEQ multiplex PCR, and TCRdb kept only the in-frame ones, dropping some. D and trimming come from the DNA, and the V and J calls and clone size come from that table. Of about 140,000 clones listed, roughly nine tenths are singletons. Trimming pared 8 bases from V and 8 bases from J, leaving 7 bases between. Germline CDR1 is MNHNY and CDR2 is SVGAGI (reference sequence). This CDR3 comprises 11 residues. The source of this sequence is a human donor with COVID-19, enrolled during active disease. The donor label of this sample is uncertain. The sequenced sample consisted of peripheral blood. This chain links TRBV6-6 with TRBJ1-6; no firm D call. CDR3 amino acids: CASGDYSPLHF. In DNA form, the CDR3 reads TGTGCCAGCGGAGATTATTCACCCCTCCACTTT.